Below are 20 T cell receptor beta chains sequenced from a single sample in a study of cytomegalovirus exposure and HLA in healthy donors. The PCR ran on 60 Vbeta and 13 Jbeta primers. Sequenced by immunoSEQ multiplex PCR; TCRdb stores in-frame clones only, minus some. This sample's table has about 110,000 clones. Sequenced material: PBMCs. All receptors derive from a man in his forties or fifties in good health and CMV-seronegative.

CDR3 in amino acids: CASSSGQGYGYTF. The CDR3 nucleotides read TGTGCCAGCAGCTCGGGACAGGGGTATGGCTACACCTTC. V usage is TRBV7-9 and J usage is TRBJ1-2; 10 bases map to TRBD1. The CDR3 is made up of 13 amino acids. Germline CDR1 and CDR2: SEHNR and FQNEAQ (reference sequence). After removal of 4 bases from V and 5 bases from J, the junction contained 1 base not matched to a gene.

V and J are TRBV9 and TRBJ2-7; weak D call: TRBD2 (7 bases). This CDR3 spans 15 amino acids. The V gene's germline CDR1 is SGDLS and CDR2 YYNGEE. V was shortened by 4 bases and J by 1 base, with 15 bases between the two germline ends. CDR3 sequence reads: CASSPTGGASYEQYF. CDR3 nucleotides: TGTGCCAGCAGCCCCACGGGGGGCGCGTCCTACGAGCAGTACTTC.

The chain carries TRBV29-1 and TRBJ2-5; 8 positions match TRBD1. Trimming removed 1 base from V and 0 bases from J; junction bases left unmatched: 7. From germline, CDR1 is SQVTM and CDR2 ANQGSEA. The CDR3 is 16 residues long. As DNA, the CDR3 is TGCAGCGTTGAAGGGCGGACAGGGAATAACCAAGAGACCCAGTACTTC. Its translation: CSVEGRTGNNQETQYF.

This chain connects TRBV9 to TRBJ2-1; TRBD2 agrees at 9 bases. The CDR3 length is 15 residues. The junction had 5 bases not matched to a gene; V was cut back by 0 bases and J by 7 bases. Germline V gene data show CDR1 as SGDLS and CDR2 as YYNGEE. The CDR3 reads CASSVGGRAVNEQFF. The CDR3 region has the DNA TGTGCCAGCAGCGTAGGCGGGAGGGCCGTGAATGAGCAGTTCTTC. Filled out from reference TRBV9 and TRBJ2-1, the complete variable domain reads DSGVTQTPKHLITATGQRVTLRCSPRSGDLSVYWYQQSLDQGLQFLIQYYNGEERAKGNILERFSAQQFPDLHSELNLSSLELGDSALYFCASSVGGRAVNEQFFGPGTRLTVL.

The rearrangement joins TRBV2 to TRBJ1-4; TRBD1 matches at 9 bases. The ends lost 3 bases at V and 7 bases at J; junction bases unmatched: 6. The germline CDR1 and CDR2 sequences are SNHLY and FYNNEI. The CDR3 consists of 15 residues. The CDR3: CASSDIGTGIEKLFF. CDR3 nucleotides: TGTGCCAGCAGTGACATAGGGACAGGGATTGAAAAACTGTTTTTT.

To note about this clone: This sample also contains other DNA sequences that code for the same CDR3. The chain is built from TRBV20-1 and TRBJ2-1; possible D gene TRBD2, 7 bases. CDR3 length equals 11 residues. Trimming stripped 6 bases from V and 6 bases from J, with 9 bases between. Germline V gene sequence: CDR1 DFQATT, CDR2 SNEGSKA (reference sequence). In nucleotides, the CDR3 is TGCAGTGCCGGGGGGCCCAATGAGCAGTTCTTC. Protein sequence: CSAGGPNEQFF.

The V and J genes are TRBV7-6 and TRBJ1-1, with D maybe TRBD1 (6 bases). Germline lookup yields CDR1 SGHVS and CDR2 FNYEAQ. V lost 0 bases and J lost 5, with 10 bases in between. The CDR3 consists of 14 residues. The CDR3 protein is CASSLAGGQTEAFF. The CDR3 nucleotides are TGTGCCAGCAGCTTAGCGGGGGGGCAAACTGAAGCTTTCTTT.

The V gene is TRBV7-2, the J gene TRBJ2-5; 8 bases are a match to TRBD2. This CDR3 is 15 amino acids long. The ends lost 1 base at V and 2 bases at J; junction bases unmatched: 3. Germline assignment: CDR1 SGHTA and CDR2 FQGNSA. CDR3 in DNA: TGTGCCAGCAGCTTAGGATCGGGGGGGCAAGAGACCCAGTACTTC. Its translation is CASSLGSGGQETQYF.

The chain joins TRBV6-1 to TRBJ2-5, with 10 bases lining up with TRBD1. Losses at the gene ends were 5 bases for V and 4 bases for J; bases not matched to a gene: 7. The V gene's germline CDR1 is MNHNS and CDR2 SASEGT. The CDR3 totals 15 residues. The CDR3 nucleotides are TGTGCCAGCAGTCAACCGGGACAGGGGCGAGAGACCCAGTACTTC. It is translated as CASSQPGQGRETQYF.

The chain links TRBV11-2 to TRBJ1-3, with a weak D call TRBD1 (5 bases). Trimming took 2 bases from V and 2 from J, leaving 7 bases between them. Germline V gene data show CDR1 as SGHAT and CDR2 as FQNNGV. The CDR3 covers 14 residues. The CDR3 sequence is CASSLQGPGNTIYF. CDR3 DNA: TGTGCCAGCAGCTTACAGGGTCCTGGAAACACCATATATTTT.

CDR3 loop: CASSPGQLSGQPQHF. In nucleotides, the CDR3 is TGTGCCAGCTCACCGGGACAGCTATCCGGTCAGCCCCAGCATTTT. The genes are TRBV18 and TRBJ1-5; 7 bases are a match to TRBD1. J gave up 6 bases and V 3 bases, and 8 bases lay outside the gene matches. In germline, CDR1 is KGHSH, CDR2 LQKENI. The CDR3 is made up of 15 amino acids.

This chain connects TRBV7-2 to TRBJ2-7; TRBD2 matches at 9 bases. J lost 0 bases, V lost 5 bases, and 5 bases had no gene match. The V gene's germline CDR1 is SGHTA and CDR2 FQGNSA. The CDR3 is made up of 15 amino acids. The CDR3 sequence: CASSPSSGNSYEQYF. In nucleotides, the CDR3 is TGTGCCAGCAGCCCCTCTAGCGGGAACTCCTACGAGCAGTACTTC. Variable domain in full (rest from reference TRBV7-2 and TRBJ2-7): GAGVSQSPSNKVTEKGKDVELRCDPISGHTALYWYRQSLGQGLEFLIYFQGNSAPDKSGLPSDRFSAERTGGSVSTLTIQRTQQEDSAVYLCASSPSSGNSYEQYFGPGTRLTVT.

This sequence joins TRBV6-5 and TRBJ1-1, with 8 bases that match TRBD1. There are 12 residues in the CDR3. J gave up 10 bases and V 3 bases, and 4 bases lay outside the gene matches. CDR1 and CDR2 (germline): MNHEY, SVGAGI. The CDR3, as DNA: TGTGCCAGCAGTTATTCCGGACAGGGAGCTTTCTTT. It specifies CASSYSGQGAFF.

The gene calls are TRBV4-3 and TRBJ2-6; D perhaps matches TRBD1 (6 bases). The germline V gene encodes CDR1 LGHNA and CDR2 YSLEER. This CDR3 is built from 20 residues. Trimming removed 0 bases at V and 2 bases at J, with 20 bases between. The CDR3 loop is CASSQDWTAYISTGANVLTF. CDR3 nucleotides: TGCGCCAGCAGCCAAGATTGGACAGCCTACATCTCAACTGGGGCCAACGTCCTGACTTTC.

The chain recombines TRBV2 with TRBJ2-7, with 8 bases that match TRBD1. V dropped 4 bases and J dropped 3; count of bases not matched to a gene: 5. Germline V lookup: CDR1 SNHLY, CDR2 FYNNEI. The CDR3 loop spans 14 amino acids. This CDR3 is CASSATGQVYEQYF. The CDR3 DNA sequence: TGTGCCAGCAGTGCAACGGGACAGGTCTACGAGCAGTACTTC.

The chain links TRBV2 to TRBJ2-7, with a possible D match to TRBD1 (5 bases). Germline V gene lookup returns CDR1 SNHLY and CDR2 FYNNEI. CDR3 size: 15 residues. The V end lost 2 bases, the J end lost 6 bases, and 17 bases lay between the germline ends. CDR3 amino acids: CASSETQANDIEQYF. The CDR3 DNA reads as TGTGCCAGCAGTGAAACACAGGCCAACGATATCGAGCAGTACTTC.

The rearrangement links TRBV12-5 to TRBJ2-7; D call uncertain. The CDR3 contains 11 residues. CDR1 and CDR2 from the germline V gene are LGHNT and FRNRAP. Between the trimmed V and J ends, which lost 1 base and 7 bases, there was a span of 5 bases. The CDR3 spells CASGLGSEQYF. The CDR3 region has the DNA TGTGCTAGTGGTTTGGGGAGTGAGCAGTACTTC.

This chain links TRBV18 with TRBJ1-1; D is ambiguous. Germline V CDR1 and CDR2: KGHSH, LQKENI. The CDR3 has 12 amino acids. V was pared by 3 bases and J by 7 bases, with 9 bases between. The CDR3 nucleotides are TGTGCCAGCTCACCTATTGGGCTTGAAGCTTTCTTT. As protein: CASSPIGLEAFF. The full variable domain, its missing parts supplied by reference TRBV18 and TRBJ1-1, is NAGVMQNPRHLVRRRGQEARLRCSPMKGHSHVYWYRQLPEEGLKFMVYLQKENIIDESGMPKERFSAEFPKEGPSILRIQQVVRGDSAAYFCASSPIGLEAFFGQGTRLTVV.

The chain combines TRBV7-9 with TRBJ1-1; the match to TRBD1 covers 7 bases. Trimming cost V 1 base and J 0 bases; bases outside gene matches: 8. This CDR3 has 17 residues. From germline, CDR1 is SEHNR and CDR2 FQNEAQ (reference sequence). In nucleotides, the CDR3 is TGTGCCAGCAGCTTAGGTTCGCGGAGGGGGCTGAACACTGAAGCTTTCTTT. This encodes CASSLGSRRGLNTEAFF.

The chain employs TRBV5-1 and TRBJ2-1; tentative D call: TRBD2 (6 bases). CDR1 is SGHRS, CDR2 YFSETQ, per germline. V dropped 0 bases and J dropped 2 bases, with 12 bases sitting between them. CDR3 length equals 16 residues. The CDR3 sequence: CASSLVAGPPYNEQFF. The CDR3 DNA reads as TGCGCCAGCAGCTTGGTGGCGGGGCCCCCCTACAATGAGCAGTTCTTC.